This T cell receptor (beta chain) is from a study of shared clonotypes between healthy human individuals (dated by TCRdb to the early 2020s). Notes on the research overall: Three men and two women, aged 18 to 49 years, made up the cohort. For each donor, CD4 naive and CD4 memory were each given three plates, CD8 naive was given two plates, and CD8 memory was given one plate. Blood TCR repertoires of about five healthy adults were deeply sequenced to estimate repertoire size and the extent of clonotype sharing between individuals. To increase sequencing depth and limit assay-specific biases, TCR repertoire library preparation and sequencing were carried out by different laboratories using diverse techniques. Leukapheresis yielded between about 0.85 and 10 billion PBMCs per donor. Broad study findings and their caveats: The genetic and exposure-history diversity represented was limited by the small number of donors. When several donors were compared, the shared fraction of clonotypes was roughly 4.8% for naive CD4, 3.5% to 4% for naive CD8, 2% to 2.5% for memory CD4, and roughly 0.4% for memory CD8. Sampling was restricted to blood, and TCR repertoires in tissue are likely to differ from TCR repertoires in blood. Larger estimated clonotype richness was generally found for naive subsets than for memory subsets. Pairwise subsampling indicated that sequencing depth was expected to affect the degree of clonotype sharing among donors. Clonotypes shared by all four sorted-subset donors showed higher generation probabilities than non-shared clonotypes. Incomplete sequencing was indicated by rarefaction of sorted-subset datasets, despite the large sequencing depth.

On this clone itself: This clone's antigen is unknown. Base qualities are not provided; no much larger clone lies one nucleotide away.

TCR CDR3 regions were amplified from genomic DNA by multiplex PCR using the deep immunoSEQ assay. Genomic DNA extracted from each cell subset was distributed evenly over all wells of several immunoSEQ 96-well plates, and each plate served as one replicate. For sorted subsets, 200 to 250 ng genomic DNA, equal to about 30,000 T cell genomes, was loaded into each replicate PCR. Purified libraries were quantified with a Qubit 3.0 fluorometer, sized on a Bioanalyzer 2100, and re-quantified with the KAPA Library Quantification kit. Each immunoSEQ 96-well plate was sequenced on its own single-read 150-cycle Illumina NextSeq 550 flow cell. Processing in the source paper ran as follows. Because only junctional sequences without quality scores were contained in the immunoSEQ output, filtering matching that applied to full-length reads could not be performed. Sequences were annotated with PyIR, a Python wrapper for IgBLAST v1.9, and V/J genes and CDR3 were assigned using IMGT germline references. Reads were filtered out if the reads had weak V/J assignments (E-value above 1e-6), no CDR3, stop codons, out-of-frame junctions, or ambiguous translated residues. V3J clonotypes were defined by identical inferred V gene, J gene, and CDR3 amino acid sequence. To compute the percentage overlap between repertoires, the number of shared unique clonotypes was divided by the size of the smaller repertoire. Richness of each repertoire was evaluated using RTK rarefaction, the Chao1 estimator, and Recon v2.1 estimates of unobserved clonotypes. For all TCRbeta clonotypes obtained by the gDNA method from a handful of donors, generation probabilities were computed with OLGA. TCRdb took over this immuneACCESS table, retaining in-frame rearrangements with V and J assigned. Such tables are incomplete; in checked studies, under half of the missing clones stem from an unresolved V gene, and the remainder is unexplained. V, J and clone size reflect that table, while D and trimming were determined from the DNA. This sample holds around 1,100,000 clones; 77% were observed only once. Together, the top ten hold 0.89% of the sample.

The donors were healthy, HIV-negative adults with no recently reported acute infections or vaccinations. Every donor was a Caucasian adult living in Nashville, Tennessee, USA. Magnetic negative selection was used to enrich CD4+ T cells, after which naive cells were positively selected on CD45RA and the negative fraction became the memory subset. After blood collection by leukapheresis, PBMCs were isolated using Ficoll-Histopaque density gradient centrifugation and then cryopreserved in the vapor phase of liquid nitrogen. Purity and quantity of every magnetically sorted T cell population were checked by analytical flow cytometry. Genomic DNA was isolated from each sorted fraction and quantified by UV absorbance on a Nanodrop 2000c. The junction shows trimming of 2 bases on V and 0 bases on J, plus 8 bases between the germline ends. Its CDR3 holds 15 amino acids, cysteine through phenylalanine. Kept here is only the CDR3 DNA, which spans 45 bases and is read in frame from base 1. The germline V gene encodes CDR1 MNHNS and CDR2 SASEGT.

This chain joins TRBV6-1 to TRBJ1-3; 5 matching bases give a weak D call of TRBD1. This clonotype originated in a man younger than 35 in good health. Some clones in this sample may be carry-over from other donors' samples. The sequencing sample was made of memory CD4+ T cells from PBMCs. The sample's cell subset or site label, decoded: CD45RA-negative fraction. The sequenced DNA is TGTGCCAGCAGTGAAATGACAGTCTCTGGAAACACCATATATTTT. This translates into CASSEMTVSGNTIYF.